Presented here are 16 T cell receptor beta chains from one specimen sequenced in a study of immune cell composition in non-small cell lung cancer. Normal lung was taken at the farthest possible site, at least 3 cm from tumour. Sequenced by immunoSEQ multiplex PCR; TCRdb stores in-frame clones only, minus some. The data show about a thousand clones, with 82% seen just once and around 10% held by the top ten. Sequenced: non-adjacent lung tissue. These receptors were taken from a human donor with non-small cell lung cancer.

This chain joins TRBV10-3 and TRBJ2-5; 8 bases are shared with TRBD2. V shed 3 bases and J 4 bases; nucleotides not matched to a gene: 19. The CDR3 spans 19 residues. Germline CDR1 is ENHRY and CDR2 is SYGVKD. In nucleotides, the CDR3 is TGTGCCATCAGTGACCCGGGAGGGACCCTGACAGGAATCGGAGAGACCCAGTACTTC. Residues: CAISDPGGTLTGIGETQYF.

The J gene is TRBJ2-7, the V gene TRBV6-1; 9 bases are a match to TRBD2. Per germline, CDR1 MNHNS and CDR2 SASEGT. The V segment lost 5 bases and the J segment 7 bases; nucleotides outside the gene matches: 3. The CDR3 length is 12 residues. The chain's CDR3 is CASSKTSGEQYF. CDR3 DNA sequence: TGTGCCAGCAGTAAGACTAGCGGTGAGCAGTACTTC.

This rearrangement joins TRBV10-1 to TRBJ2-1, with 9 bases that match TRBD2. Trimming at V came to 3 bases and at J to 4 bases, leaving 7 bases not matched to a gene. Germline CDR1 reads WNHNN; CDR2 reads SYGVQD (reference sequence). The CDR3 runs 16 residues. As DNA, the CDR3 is TGCGCCAGCAGTGAATCAGCGGGAGGCTCTTACAATGAGCAGTTCTTC. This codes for CASSESAGGSYNEQFF.

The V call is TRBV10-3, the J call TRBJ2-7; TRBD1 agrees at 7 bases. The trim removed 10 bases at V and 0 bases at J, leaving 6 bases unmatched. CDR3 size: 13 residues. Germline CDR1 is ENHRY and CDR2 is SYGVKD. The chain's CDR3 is CATGTDLSYEQYF. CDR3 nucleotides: TGTGCCACAGGGACAGACCTCTCCTACGAGCAGTACTTC.

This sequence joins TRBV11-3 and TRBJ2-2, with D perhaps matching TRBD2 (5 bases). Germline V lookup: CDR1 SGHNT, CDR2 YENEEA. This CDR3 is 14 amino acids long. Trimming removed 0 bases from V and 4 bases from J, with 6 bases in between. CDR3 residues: CASSLDLATGELFF. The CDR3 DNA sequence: TGTGCCAGCAGCTTAGATCTAGCCACCGGGGAGCTGTTTTTT.

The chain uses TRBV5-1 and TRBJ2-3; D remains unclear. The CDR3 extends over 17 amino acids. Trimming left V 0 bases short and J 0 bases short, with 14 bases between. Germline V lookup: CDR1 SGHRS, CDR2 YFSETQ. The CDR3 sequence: CASSLAPVITSTDTQYF. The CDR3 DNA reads TGCGCCAGCAGCTTGGCCCCCGTCATCACTAGCACAGATACGCAGTATTTT.

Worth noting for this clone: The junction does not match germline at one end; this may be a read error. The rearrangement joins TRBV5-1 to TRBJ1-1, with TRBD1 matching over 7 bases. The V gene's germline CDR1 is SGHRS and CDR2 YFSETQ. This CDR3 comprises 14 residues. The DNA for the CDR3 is TGCGCCAGCAGTTTGGATACTGACAGGGCAGTTGCTTTCTTT. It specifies CASSLDTDRAVAFF.

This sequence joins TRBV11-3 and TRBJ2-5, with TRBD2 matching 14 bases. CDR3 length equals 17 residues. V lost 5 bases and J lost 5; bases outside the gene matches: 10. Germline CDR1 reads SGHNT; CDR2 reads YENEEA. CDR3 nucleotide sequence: TGTGCCAGCAGCGGTCTGACTAGCGGGAGGGGAATGGAGACCCAGTACTTC. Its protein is CASSGLTSGRGMETQYF.

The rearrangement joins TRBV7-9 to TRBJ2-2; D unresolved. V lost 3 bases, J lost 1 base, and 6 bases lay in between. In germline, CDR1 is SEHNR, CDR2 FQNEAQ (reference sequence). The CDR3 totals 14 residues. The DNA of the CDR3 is TGTGCCAGCAGCTTTAGACAGAACACCGGGGAGCTGTTTTTT. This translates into CASSFRQNTGELFF.

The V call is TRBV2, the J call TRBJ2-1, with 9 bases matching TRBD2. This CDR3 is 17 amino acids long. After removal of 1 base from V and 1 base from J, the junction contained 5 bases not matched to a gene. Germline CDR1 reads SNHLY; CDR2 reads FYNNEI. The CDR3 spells CASSEGAGGLSYNEQFF. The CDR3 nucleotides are TGTGCCAGCAGTGAAGGGGCGGGGGGGCTATCCTACAATGAGCAGTTCTTC. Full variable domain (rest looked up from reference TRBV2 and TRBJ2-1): EPEVTQTPSHQVTQMGQEVILRCVPISNHLYFYWYRQILGQKVEFLVSFYNNEISEKSEIFDDQFSVERPDGSNFTLKIRSTKLEDSAMYFCASSEGAGGLSYNEQFFGPGTRLTVL.

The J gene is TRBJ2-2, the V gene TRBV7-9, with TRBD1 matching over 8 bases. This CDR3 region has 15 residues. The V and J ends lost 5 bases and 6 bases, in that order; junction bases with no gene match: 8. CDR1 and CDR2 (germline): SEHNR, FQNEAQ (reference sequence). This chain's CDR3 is CASSQGQVSAGELFF. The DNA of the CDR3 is TGTGCCAGCAGCCAGGGACAGGTCTCGGCCGGGGAGCTGTTTTTT.

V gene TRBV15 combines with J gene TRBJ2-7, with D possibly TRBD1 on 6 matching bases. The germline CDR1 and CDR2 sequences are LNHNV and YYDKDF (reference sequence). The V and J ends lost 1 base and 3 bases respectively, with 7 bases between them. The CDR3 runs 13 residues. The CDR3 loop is CATSRVDSYEQYF. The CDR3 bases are TGTGCCACCAGCAGAGTGGACAGCTACGAGCAGTACTTC.

The CDR3 sequence: CASSYQTGNYGYTF. The CDR3 coding sequence is TGTGCCAGCAGTTACCAGACAGGTAACTATGGCTACACCTTC. The chain uses TRBV6-6 and TRBJ1-2; a possible D gene is TRBD1 (6 bases). This CDR3 spans 14 amino acids. V was cut by 2 bases and J by 1 base, with 8 bases left in between. The germline CDR1 and CDR2 sequences are MNHNY and SVGAGI (reference sequence).

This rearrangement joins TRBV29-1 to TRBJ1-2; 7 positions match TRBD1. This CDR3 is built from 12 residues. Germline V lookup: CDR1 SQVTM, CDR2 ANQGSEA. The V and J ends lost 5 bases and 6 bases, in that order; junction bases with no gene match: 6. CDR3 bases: TGCAGCGTTTTTTTAGGGGGCAATGGCTACACCTTC. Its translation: CSVFLGGNGYTF.

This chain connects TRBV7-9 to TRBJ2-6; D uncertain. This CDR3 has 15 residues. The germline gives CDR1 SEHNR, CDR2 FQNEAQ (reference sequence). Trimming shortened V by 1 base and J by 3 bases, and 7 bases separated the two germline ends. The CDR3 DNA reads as TGTGCCAGCAGCTTAGATGCCAGTGGGGCCAACGTCCTGACTTTC. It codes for CASSLDASGANVLTF.

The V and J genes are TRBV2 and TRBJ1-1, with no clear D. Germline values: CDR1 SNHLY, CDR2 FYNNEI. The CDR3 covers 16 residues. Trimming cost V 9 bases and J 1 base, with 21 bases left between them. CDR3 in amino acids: CARATSPGVRNTEAFF. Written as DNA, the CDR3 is TGTGCCAGGGCCACTTCCCCCGGGGTGCGGAACACTGAAGCTTTCTTT. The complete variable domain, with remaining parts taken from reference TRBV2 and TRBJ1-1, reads EPEVTQTPSHQVTQMGQEVILRCVPISNHLYFYWYRQILGQKVEFLVSFYNNEISEKSEIFDDQFSVERPDGSNFTLKIRSTKLEDSAMYFCARATSPGVRNTEAFFGQGTRLTVV.